Shown below are 25 T cell receptor beta chains from a single sample sequenced in a study of blood T cell repertoires in COVID-19 (dated by TCRdb to 2018 to 2021). Library preparation used the immunoSEQ multiplex PCR assay. The table was pulled from immuneACCESS by TCRdb, which kept in-frame rearrangements only. Such tables lose some clones; where checked, under half of the loss comes from unresolved V genes, and the rest has no known cause. A total of roughly 250,000 clones appear in this sample, approximately 83% of them only once. Roughly 14% of the sample belongs to the ten largest clones. Input material: peripheral blood. These receptors came from a person aged 65 to 85 with COVID-19, enrolled during active disease.

The rearrangement uses TRBV5-6 and TRBJ2-7; D perhaps matches TRBD2 (5 bases). V shed 4 bases and J shed 0 bases, with 14 bases lying between them. This CDR3 spans 15 amino acids. CDR1 is SGHDT and CDR2 is YYEEEE in the germline V gene. The CDR3 region is CASSVYTRSSYEQYF. The CDR3 DNA follows: TGTGCCAGCAGCGTATACACTAGGAGCTCCTACGAGCAGTACTTC.

The V call is TRBV6-2 or TRBV6-3, the J call TRBJ1-2; unclear D gene. The CDR3 covers 14 residues. The ends were cut back, 6 bases at V and 0 bases at J, with 11 bases in the middle. The germline V gene has CDR1 MNHEY and CDR2 SVGEGT. CDR3 nucleotide sequence: TGTGCCAGCAGCAAGCAAGAAGCTAACTATGGCTACACCTTC. Translation gives CASSKQEANYGYTF.

The genes are TRBV9 and TRBJ2-3; a weak D match, TRBD2 (6 bases). The CDR3 covers 14 residues. Germline CDR1 is SGDLS and CDR2 is YYNGEE. Trimming stripped 0 bases from V and 2 bases from J, with 7 bases between. The CDR3 nucleotides read TGTGCCAGCAGCGTAGAGCGGGTCACAGATACGCAGTATTTT. Amino acids: CASSVERVTDTQYF.

The J gene is TRBJ2-5, the V gene TRBV3-1 (or the pseudogene TRBV3-2); D perhaps matches TRBD2 (6 bases). The CDR3 runs to 16 residues. Germline values: CDR1 LGHDT, CDR2 YNNKEL (reference sequence). Trimming took off 3 bases at V and 5 bases at J, with 19 bases between the two ends. The CDR3 coding sequence is TGTGCCAGCAGCCACCTATCCCAGCGAGGGAGGGAGACCCAGTACTTC. This gives the protein CASSHLSQRGRETQYF.

The chain couples TRBV28 to TRBJ1-5; D is undetermined. The CDR3 runs 16 residues. Trimming cost V 5 bases and J 1 base, with 15 bases left between them. Germline CDR1 MDHEN, CDR2 SYDVKM. CDR3 in DNA: TGTGCCAGCAGTCTCCCGTGGGCACAAAGCAATCAGCCCCAGCATTTT. As protein: CASSLPWAQSNQPQHF.

On this clone itself: Other DNA variants within this sample encode the same CDR3. The CDR3 spells CATSDATGSNQPQHF. The CDR3 DNA reads as TGTGCCACCAGTGATGCCACAGGGAGCAATCAGCCCCAGCATTTT. The chain has TRBV24-1 and TRBJ1-5; TRBD1 might be the D (6 bases). The germline gives CDR1 KGHDR, CDR2 SFDVKD. The CDR3 sequence is 15 residues long. The V end lost 3 bases, the J end lost 1 base, and 9 bases lay between the germline ends.

This clone was seen once. The V gene is TRBV3-1 (or the pseudogene TRBV3-2), the J gene TRBJ1-1; perhaps TRBD1 as D (5 bases). CDR3 length equals 14 residues. Germline V gene data show CDR1 as LGHDT and CDR2 as YNNKEL (reference sequence). The V and J ends lost 5 bases and 6 bases respectively, with 16 bases between them. CDR3 nucleotide sequence: TGTGCCAGCAGCGGTCATTGGGGCGAGGCTGAAGCTTTCTTT. Translating gives CASSGHWGEAEAFF.

The V call is TRBV5-5, the J call TRBJ1-6; D is ambiguous. CDR3 size: 17 residues. V was pared by 2 bases and J by 7 bases, with 19 bases between. The V gene's germline CDR1 is SGHKS and CDR2 YYEKEE (reference sequence). The CDR3 here is CASSFRFRREENSPLHF. In nucleotides, the CDR3 is TGTGCCAGCAGCTTCCGATTTAGAAGGGAGGAGAATTCACCCCTCCACTTT.

The chain employs TRBV10-3 and TRBJ2-2; 8 positions agree with TRBD1. Germline trimming cut 3 bases from V and 7 bases from J; bases unmatched to any gene: 10. The CDR3 has 16 residues. Germline CDR1 reads ENHRY; CDR2 reads SYGVKD. The DNA of the CDR3 is TGTGCCATCAGTGAATTCGGACAGGGAGCCGACGGGGAGCTGTTTTTT. Translated, it gives CAISEFGQGADGELFF.

This clone was detected only once. This chain uses TRBV12-3 or TRBV12-4 with TRBJ2-7, with 7 bases aligning to TRBD1. V shed 7 bases and J 5 bases; nucleotides not matched to a gene: 8. The CDR3 has 13 residues. The CDR3 nucleotides are TGTGCCAGCACTTACGCAGGGGGAGACGAGCAGTACTTC. The encoded protein is CASTYAGGDEQYF.

This CDR3 is CASSLTGVGTQYF. DNA for the CDR3: TGCGCCAGCAGCTTGACAGGGGTGGGGACCCAGTACTTC. V and J are TRBV5-1 and TRBJ2-5; 7 bases agree with TRBD1. Germline loops: CDR1 SGHRS, CDR2 YFSETQ. This CDR3 contains 13 residues. The ends lost 1 base at V and 7 bases at J; junction bases unmatched: 4.

V and J are TRBV18 and TRBJ2-4; a weak D match, TRBD1 (5 bases). V was clipped by 7 bases and J by 0 bases, with 10 bases between them. Looked up from germline, CDR1 is KGHSH and CDR2 is LQKENI. The CDR3 contains 14 residues. CDR3 sequence: CASFQGAAKNIQYF. CDR3 nucleotide sequence: TGTGCCAGCTTTCAGGGCGCAGCCAAAAACATTCAGTACTTC. The full variable domain, in which reference TRBV18 and TRBJ2-4 provide the parts outside the CDR3, is NAGVMQNPRHLVRRRGQEARLRCSPMKGHSHVYWYRQLPEEGLKFMVYLQKENIIDESGMPKERFSAEFPKEGPSILRIQQVVRGDSAAYFCASFQGAAKNIQYFGAGTRLSVL.

In its sample, this clone was seen once. The genes are TRBV5-1 and TRBJ2-1, with 10 bases lining up with TRBD2. Germline V gives CDR1 SGHRS, CDR2 YFSETQ. The CDR3 consists of 20 residues. The V and J ends lost 5 bases and 8 bases, in that order; junction bases with no gene match: 25. The DNA of the CDR3 is TGCGCCAGCAGTTTTCTTCCGGGCCGAGCTCCTAGCGGGAGACGCGATGAGCAGTTCTTC. The encoded protein is CASSFLPGRAPSGRRDEQFF.

As regards this clone: Different DNA sequences within this sample yield the same CDR3. This chain connects TRBV5-6 to TRBJ1-2; D is unclear. The length of the CDR3 is 13 residues. Trimming cost V 0 bases and J 2 bases, with 5 bases left between them. Per the germline V gene, CDR1 is SGHDT and CDR2 is YYEEEE. Written as DNA, the CDR3 is TGTGCCAGCAGCTTGGGGAGGAACTATGGCTACACCTTC. Protein: CASSLGRNYGYTF. Complete variable domain (other parts from reference TRBV5-6 and TRBJ1-2): DAGVTQSPTHLIKTRGQQVTLRCSPKSGHDTVSWYQQALGQGPQFIFQYYEEEERQRGNFPDRFSGHQFPNYSSELNVNALLLGDSALYLCASSLGRNYGYTFGSGTRLTVV.

The gene calls are TRBV7-9 and TRBJ2-7; 12 nucleotides agree with TRBD2. The V segment lost 5 bases and the J segment 5 bases; nucleotides outside the gene matches: 4. CDR1 SEHNR and CDR2 FQNEAQ come from the germline V gene (reference sequence). The CDR3 has 14 residues. The CDR3 nucleotides read TGTGCCAGCAGCACTGGACTAGCGGGAAACGAGCAGTACTTC. Translated: CASSTGLAGNEQYF.

This chain uses TRBV9 with TRBJ2-2; D is undetermined. Germline values: CDR1 SGDLS, CDR2 YYNGEE. Trimming removed 4 bases at V and 0 bases at J, with 13 bases between. The CDR3 extends over 16 amino acids. This CDR3 reads CASSPSPTANTGELFF. CDR3 bases: TGTGCCAGCAGCCCCTCTCCTACAGCGAACACCGGGGAGCTGTTTTTT. The full variable domain, completed using reference TRBV9 and TRBJ2-2, is DSGVTQTPKHLITATGQRVTLRCSPRSGDLSVYWYQQSLDQGLQFLIQYYNGEERAKGNILERFSAQQFPDLHSELNLSSLELGDSALYFCASSPSPTANTGELFFGEGSRLTVL.

CDR3 region: CASSLRQDPRSGNTIYF. CDR3 sequence (DNA): TGTGCCAGCAGCTTAAGACAGGACCCGCGCTCTGGAAACACCATATATTTT. This chain connects TRBV7-9 to TRBJ1-3; possibly TRBD1 for D (6 bases). CDR1 and CDR2 from the germline V gene are SEHNR and FQNEAQ (reference sequence). Deletions cut 2 bases from V and 0 bases from J, with 14 bases between. CDR3 length equals 17 residues.

The chain is built from TRBV7-2 and TRBJ2-3; no clear D. The CDR3 is 12 amino acids. Trimming took off 5 bases at V and 4 bases at J, with 7 bases between the two ends. Germline V gives CDR1 SGHTA, CDR2 FQGNSA. The DNA for the CDR3 is TGTGCCAGCAGCCCCCCGGCAGATACGCAGTATTTT. This translates into CASSPPADTQYF.

The chain uses TRBV30 and TRBJ1-5; D unclear. Germline assignment: CDR1 GTSNPN and CDR2 SVGIG (reference sequence). V lost 1 base, J lost 4 bases, and 8 bases lay in between. This CDR3 has 13 amino acids. DNA for the CDR3: TGTGCCTGGAGTGCTCGGGGTAATCAGCCCCAGCATTTT. This codes for CAWSARGNQPQHF.

The genes are TRBV10-3 and TRBJ2-7, with D perhaps matching TRBD1 (6 bases). The V gene's germline CDR1 is ENHRY and CDR2 SYGVKD. Trimming stripped 4 bases from V and 1 base from J, with 11 bases between. The CDR3 totals 14 residues. CDR3 amino acids: CAISATTGSYEQYF. In DNA form, the CDR3 reads TGTGCCATCAGTGCGACTACAGGGTCCTACGAGCAGTACTTC.

The J gene is TRBJ1-6, the V gene TRBV19; D gene uncertain. This CDR3 region has 14 residues. Germline lookup yields CDR1 LNHDA and CDR2 SQIVND (reference sequence). V shed 5 bases and J shed 8 bases, with 13 bases lying between them. CDR3 sequence reads: CASSPGQVYSPLHF. For the CDR3, the DNA is TGTGCCAGTAGTCCCGGCCAGGTTTATTCACCCCTCCACTTT.

The V call is TRBV7-3, the J call TRBJ2-2; 11 nucleotides line up with TRBD2. This CDR3 comprises 15 residues. Germline trimming cut 8 bases from V and 1 base from J; bases unmatched to any gene: 3. CDR1 is SGHTA and CDR2 is FQGTGA in the germline V gene. CDR3 in amino acids: CASRLAGGNTGELFF. Written as DNA, the CDR3 is TGTGCCAGCCGTCTAGCGGGGGGGAACACCGGGGAGCTGTTTTTT.

The CDR3 DNA follows: TGTGCCAGCAGCGCCTGGACTAGCGGGATTTATGTGGGGGCCAACGTCCTGACTTTC. This gives the protein CASSAWTSGIYVGANVLTF. This rearrangement joins TRBV5-6 to TRBJ2-6, with 12 bases lining up with TRBD2. The CDR3 runs to 19 residues. V dropped 4 bases and J dropped 4; count of bases not matched to a gene: 12. The germline gives CDR1 SGHDT, CDR2 YYEEEE.

The rearrangement links TRBV5-1 to TRBJ2-2; D is possibly TRBD2 (5 bases). CDR1 and CDR2 from the germline V gene are SGHRS and YFSETQ. Between the trimmed V and J ends, which lost 4 bases and 4 bases, there was a span of 8 bases. CDR3 length: 13 amino acids. CDR3 region: CASSPGTTGELFF. In nucleotides, the CDR3 is TGCGCCAGCAGCCCGGGAACCACCGGGGAGCTGTTTTTT.

V gene TRBV4-1 combines with J gene TRBJ1-4; D is possibly TRBD1 (6 bases). Germline values: CDR1 MGHRA, CDR2 YSYEKL. CDR3 length: 14 amino acids. The germline V and J ends were trimmed by 0 bases and 7 bases, with 9 bases remaining between them. The CDR3 sequence is CASSQERGSEKLFF. CDR3 sequence (DNA): TGCGCCAGCAGCCAAGAAAGGGGGAGTGAAAAACTGTTTTTT.